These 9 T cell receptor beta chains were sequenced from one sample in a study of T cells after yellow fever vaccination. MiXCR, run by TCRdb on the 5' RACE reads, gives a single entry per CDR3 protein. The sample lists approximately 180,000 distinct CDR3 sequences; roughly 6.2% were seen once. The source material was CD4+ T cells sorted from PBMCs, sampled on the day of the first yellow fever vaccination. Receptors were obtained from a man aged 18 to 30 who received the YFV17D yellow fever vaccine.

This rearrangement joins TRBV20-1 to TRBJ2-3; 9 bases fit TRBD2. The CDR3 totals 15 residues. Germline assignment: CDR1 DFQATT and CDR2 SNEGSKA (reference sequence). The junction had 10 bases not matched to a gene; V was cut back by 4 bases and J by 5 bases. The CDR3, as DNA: TGCAGTGCTACCGAGGCTAGCGGGGCGGGAGATACGCAGTATTTT. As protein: CSATEASGAGDTQYF.

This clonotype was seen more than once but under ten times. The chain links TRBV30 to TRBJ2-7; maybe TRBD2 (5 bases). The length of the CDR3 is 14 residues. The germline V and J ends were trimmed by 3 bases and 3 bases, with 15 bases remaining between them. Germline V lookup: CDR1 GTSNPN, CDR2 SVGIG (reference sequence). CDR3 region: CAWRPPGSYYEQYF. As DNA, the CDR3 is TGTGCCTGGAGACCCCCGGGGTCCTACTACGAGCAGTACTTC.

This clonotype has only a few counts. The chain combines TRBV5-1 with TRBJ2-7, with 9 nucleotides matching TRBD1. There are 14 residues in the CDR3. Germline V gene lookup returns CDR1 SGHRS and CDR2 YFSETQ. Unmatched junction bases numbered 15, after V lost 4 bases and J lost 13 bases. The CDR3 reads CASSTRPGQGPIYF. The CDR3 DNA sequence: TGCGCCAGCAGCACCAGACCGGGACAGGGACCTATTTACTTC.

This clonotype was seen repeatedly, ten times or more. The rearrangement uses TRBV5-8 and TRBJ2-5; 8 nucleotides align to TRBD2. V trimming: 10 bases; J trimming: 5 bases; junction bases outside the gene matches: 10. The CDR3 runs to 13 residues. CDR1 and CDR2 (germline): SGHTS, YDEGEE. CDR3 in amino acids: CAGGGKPVETQYF. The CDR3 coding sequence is TGTGCCGGCGGGGGGAAGCCGGTTGAGACCCAGTACTTC.

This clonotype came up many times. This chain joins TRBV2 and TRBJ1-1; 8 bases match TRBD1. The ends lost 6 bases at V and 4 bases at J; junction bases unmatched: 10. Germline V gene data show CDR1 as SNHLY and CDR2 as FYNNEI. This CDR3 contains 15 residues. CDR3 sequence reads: CASSPRTGGGTEAFF. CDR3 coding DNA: TGTGCCAGCAGCCCACGAACAGGGGGAGGCACTGAAGCTTTCTTT. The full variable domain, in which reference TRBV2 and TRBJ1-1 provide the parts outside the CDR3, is EPEVTQTPSHQVTQMGQEVILRCVPISNHLYFYWYRQILGQKVEFLVSFYNNEISEKSEIFDDQFSVERPDGSNFTLKIRSTKLEDSAMYFCASSPRTGGGTEAFFGQGTRLTVV.

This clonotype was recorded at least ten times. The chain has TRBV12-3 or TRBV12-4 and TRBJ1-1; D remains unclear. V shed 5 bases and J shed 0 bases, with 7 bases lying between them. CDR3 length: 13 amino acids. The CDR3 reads CASSPAMNTEAFF. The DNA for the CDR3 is TGTGCCAGCAGTCCTGCAATGAACACTGAAGCTTTCTTT.

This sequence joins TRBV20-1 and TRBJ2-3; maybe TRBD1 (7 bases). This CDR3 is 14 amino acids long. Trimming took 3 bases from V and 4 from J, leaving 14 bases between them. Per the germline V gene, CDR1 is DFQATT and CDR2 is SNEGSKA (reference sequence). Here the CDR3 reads CSASQGGRSDTQYF. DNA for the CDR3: TGCAGTGCTAGTCAGGGGGGTAGGTCAGATACGCAGTATTTT.

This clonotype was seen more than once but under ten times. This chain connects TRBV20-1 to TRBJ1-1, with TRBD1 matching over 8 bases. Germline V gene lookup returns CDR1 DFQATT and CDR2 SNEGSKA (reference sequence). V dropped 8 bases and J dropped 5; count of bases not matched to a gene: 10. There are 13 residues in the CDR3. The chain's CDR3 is CSTQTGAKTEAFF. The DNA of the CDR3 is TGCAGTACCCAGACAGGGGCGAAGACTGAAGCTTTCTTT.

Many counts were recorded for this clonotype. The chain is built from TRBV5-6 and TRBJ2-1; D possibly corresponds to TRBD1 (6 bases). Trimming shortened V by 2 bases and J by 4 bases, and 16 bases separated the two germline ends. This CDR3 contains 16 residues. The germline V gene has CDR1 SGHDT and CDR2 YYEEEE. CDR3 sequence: CASSFSPGTKYNEQFF. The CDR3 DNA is TGTGCCAGCAGCTTTAGTCCCGGGACAAAGTACAATGAGCAGTTCTTC. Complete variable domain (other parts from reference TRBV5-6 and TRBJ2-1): DAGVTQSPTHLIKTRGQQVTLRCSPKSGHDTVSWYQQALGQGPQFIFQYYEEEERQRGNFPDRFSGHQFPNYSSELNVNALLLGDSALYLCASSFSPGTKYNEQFFGPGTRLTVL.